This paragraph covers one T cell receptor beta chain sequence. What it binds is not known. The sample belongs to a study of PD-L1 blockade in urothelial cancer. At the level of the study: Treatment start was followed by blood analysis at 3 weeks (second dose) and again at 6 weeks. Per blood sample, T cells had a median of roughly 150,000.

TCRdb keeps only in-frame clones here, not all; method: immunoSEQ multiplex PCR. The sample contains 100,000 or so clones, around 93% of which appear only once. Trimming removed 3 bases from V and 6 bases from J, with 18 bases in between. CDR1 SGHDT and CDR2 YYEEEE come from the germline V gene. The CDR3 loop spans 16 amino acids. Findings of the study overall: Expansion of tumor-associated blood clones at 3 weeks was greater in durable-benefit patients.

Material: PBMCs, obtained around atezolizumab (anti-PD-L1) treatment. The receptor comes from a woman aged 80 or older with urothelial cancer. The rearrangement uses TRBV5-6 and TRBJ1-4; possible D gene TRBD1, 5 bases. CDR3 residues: CASSYALDSIHEKLFF. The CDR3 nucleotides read TGTGCCAGCAGCTATGCCCTTGACAGCATCCATGAAAAACTGTTTTTT.